This TCR beta chain was obtained from a study of T cell repertoires in cytomegalovirus infection. Whole-study context: Indications of both CMV infection and matching HLA type were provided by public TCR beta signatures. Study results and limitations: CMV-specific TCR beta clonotypes restricted by HLA-C were the ones dominating the ex vivo response. CMV carriers having the relevant HLA were flagged by cumulative public TCR beta family frequency.

This CDR3 has 13 amino acids. Per the germline V gene, CDR1 is SGHVS and CDR2 is FQNEAQ. The V end lost 2 bases, the J end lost 8 bases, and 12 bases lay between the germline ends. TCRdb processed the reads anew with MiXCR; each CDR3 protein has one entry. The sample lists over 100,000 distinct CDR3 sequences; about 9.4% were seen once. This clonotype was seen a few times. Its antigen is not identified. This chain links TRBV7-8 with TRBJ1-2; D is undetermined. This TCR derives from a human donor in good health (CMV status not recorded). Some clones in this sample may be carry-over from other donors' samples. Sample: PBMCs, sequenced either directly or after in vitro stimulation (not recorded which). The CDR3 DNA sequence: TGTGCCAGCAGCTTATCGGGTGACGGAGGCTACACCTTC. This translates into CASSLSGDGGYTF.